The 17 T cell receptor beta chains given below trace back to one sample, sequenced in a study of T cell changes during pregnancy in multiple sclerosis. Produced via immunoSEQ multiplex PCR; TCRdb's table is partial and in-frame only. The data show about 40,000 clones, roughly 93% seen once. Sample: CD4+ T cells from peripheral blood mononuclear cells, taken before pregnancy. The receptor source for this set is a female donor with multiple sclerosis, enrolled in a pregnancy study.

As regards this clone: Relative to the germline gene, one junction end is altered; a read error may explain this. CDR3 in amino acids: CASSQTSGRPEHF. CDR3 nucleotides: TGTGCCAGCTCGCAAACTAGCGGGAGGCCCGAGCACTTC. The chain recombines TRBV6-5 with TRBJ2-7; TRBD2 matches 12 bases. The CDR3 contains 13 residues. Germline V gene data show CDR1 as MNHEY and CDR2 as SVGAGI.

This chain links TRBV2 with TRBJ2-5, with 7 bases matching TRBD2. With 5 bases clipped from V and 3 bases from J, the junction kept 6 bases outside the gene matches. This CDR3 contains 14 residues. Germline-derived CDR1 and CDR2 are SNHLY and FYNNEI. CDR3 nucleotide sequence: TGTGCCAGCAGTAGCGGAGCGGGGAAAGAGACCCAGTACTTC. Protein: CASSSGAGKETQYF.

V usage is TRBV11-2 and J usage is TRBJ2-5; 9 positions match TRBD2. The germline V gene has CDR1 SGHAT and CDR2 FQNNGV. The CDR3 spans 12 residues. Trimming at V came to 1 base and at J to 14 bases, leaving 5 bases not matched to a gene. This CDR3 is CASSLGLAGSYF. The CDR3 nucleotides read TGTGCCAGCAGCTTAGGGCTAGCGGGGAGTTACTTC.

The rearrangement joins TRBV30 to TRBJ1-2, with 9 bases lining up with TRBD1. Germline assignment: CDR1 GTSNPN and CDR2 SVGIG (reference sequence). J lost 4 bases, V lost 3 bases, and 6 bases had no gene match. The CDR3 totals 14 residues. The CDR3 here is CAWRGQGVLYGYTF. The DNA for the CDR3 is TGTGCCTGGAGGGGACAGGGCGTACTCTATGGCTACACCTTC.

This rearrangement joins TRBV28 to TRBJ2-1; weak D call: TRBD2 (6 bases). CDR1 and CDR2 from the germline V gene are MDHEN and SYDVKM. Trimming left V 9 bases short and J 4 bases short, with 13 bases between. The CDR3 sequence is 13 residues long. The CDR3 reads CASRGGAYNEQFF. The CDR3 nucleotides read TGTGCCAGTAGGGGCGGGGCATACAATGAGCAGTTCTTC.

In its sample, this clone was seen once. The CDR3 DNA is TGTGCCAGCTCAAGGGGGCAGGATCCTAGCAATCAGCCCCAGCATTTT. Its protein product is CASSRGQDPSNQPQHF. The chain is built from TRBV18 and TRBJ1-5; 7 bases match TRBD1. V dropped 5 bases and J dropped 0; count of bases not matched to a gene: 7. The germline gives CDR1 KGHSH, CDR2 LQKENI. This CDR3 is built from 16 residues.

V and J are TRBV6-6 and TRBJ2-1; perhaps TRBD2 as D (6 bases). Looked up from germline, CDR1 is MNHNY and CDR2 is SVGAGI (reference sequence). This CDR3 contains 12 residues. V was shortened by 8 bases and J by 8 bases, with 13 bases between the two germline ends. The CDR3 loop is CASYTGVYEQFF. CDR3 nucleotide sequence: TGTGCCAGCTATACGGGAGTTTATGAGCAGTTCTTC.

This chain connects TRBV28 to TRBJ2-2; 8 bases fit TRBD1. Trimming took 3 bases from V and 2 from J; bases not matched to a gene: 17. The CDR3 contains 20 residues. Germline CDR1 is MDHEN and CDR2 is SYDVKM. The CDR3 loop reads CASSFVGQVFVRINTGELFF. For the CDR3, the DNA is TGTGCCAGCAGTTTCGTGGGACAGGTTTTCGTCAGGATCAACACCGGGGAGCTGTTTTTT.

The CDR3 region has the DNA TGCAGCGGAAGAGTAGCGGGAAATCCCTACAATGAGCAGTTCTTC. Translation gives CSGRVAGNPYNEQFF. The V gene is TRBV29-1, the J gene TRBJ2-1, with 8 positions matching TRBD2. CDR1 is SQVTM, CDR2 ANQGSEA, per germline. The V gene end was trimmed by 7 bases and the J gene end by 2 bases; junction bases not matched to a gene: 10. The CDR3 is 15 residues long.

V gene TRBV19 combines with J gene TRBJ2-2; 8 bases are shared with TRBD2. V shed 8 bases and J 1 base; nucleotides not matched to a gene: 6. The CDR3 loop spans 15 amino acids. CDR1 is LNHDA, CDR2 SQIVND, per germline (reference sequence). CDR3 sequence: CASRYLAGNTGELFF. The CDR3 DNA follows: TGTGCCAGTCGATACCTAGCGGGGAACACCGGGGAGCTGTTTTTT.

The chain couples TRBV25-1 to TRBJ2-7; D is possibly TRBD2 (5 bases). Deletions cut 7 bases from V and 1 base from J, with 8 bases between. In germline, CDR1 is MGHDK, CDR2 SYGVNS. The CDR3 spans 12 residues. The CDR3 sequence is CASTGLSYEQYF. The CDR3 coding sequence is TGTGCCAGCACTGGACTTTCCTACGAGCAGTACTTC.

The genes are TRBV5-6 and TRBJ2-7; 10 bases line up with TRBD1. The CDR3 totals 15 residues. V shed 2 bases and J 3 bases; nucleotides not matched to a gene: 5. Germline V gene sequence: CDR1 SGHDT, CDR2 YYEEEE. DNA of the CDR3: TGTGCCAGCAGCTTTCGACAGGGGGCATTCTACGAGCAGTACTTC. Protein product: CASSFRQGAFYEQYF.

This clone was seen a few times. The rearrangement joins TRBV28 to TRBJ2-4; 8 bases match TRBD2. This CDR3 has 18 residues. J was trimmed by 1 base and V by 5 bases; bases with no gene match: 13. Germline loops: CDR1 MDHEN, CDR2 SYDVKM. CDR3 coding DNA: TGTGCCAGCAGTCTCCCTAAGGGACTAGAATTGGCCAAAAACATTCAGTACTTC. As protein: CASSLPKGLELAKNIQYF.

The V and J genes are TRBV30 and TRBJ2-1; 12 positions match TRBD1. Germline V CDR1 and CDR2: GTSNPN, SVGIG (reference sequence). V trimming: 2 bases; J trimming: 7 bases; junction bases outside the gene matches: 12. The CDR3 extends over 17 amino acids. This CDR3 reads CAWSTTPGTGGRNEQFF. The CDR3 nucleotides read TGTGCCTGGAGTACCACCCCCGGGACAGGGGGCCGAAATGAGCAGTTCTTC.

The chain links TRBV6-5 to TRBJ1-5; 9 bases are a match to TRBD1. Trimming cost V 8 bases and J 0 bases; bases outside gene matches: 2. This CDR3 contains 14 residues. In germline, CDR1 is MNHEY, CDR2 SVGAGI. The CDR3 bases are TGTGCCAGCGGACAGGGGTATAGCAATCAGCCCCAGCATTTT. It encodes CASGQGYSNQPQHF.

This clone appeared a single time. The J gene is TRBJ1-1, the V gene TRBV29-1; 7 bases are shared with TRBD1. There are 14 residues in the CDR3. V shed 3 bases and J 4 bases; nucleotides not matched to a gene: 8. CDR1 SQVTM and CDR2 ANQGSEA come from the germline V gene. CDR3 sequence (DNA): TGCAGCGTTGAGTTAGGGGGCTCAGGCACTGAAGCTTTCTTT. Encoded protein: CSVELGGSGTEAFF.

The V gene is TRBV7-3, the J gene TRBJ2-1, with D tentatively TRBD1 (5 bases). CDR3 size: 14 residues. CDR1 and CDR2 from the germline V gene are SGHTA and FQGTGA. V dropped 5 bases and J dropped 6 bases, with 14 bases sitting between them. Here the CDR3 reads CASSGAPTSNEQFF. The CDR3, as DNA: TGTGCCAGCAGCGGGGCTCCAACAAGCAATGAGCAGTTCTTC.